The 27 T cell receptor beta chains below all came from one sample that was sequenced in a study of technical replicates of blood from several donors. The table came from immunoSEQ multiplex PCR; TCRdb's copy has only in-frame clones and leaves some out. The repertoire includes tens of thousands of clones, roughly 93% of them detected once, and less than 4.5% sits in the top ten. The sequencing sample was made of PBMCs. The origin of the receptors is a human donor in good health. Some clones in this sample may be carry-over from other donors' samples.

This clone was observed a few times. The chain has TRBV23-1 and TRBJ1-5; the D gene is possibly TRBD1 (5 bases). TRBV23-1 carries the ORF label, with uncertain function. This CDR3 is built from 17 residues. Trimming took 3 bases from V and 0 from J, leaving 15 bases between them. This chain's CDR3 is CASSHRTRAYSNQPQHF. In DNA form, the CDR3 reads TGCGCCAGCAGTCACCGAACCAGGGCTTATAGCAATCAGCCCCAGCATTTT.

This chain links TRBV12-5 with TRBJ1-1; the D gene is possibly TRBD1 (5 bases). The CDR3 spans 13 residues. Germline CDR1 is LGHNT and CDR2 is FRNRAP. The ends were cut back, 0 bases at V and 5 bases at J, with 7 bases in the middle. The chain's CDR3 is CASGLVRGTEAFF. The CDR3 bases are TGTGCTAGTGGTTTGGTAAGGGGAACTGAAGCTTTCTTT.

The sample holds a few counts of this clone. The V and J genes are TRBV19 and TRBJ1-1; 7 bases are a match to TRBD1. V lost 3 bases, J lost 11 bases, and 9 bases stayed unmatched. Per the germline V gene, CDR1 is LNHDA and CDR2 is SQIVND (reference sequence). CDR3 size: 13 residues. The CDR3 is CASSMGQGGRAFF. The DNA of the CDR3 is TGTGCCAGTAGTATGGGGCAGGGGGGCCGGGCTTTCTTT.

This clone occurred once. V is TRBV7-2 and J is TRBJ2-2; D is unresolved. CDR1 SGHTA and CDR2 FQGNSA come from the germline V gene. The CDR3 loop spans 14 amino acids. Trimming removed 6 bases at V and 1 base at J, with 9 bases between. The CDR3 loop is CASRDGGNTGELFF. CDR3 coding DNA: TGTGCCAGCAGGGATGGCGGGAACACCGGGGAGCTGTTTTTT.

This clone is a singleton in its sample. The CDR3 reads CTSSPRLVSSNEQFF. CDR3 coding DNA: TGCACCAGCAGTCCCAGACTAGTATCCTCCAATGAGCAGTTCTTC. The chain uses TRBV1 and TRBJ2-1; the tabulated D call, TRBD2, remains unverified against the DNA. TRBV1 has pseudogene status. The CDR3 runs 15 residues.

The genes are TRBV4-2 and TRBJ1-1; D might be TRBD1 (6 bases). This CDR3 is built from 14 residues. Germline values: CDR1 LGHNA, CDR2 YNFKEQ. V was pared by 0 bases and J by 1 base, with 6 bases between. The CDR3 region is CASSQEQGNTEAFF. For the CDR3, the DNA is TGTGCCAGCAGCCAAGAACAGGGGAACACTGAAGCTTTCTTT.

V usage is TRBV30 and J usage is TRBJ1-4; no firm D call. The CDR3 extends over 12 amino acids. V shed 4 bases and J shed 4 bases, with 7 bases lying between them. The germline gives CDR1 GTSNPN, CDR2 SVGIG (reference sequence). CDR3 sequence (DNA): TGTGCCTGGATGGAGGGTAATGAAAAACTGTTTTTT. Protein sequence: CAWMEGNEKLFF.

The rearrangement uses TRBV21-1 and TRBJ2-5; TRBD2 reflects the table's D call only, with no check against the DNA. TRBV21-1 is designated a pseudogene. This CDR3 spans 14 amino acids. The CDR3: CASSKGSSGGTQYF. For the CDR3, the DNA is TGTGCCAGCAGCAAAGGGTCTAGCGGGGGGACCCAGTACTTC.

The chain has TRBV7-9 and TRBJ2-4; D might be TRBD2 (5 bases). The germline V gene encodes CDR1 SEHNR and CDR2 FQNEAQ (reference sequence). The CDR3 consists of 13 residues. Trimming left V 3 bases short and J 9 bases short, with 12 bases between. The CDR3 loop is CASSFELGSIQYF. For the CDR3, the DNA is TGTGCCAGCAGCTTTGAATTAGGGAGCATTCAGTACTTC.

Remarks on this clone: One end of the junction fails to match germline, which may point to a read error. J is TRBJ1-2 and V is TRBV6-5; maybe TRBD1 (5 bases). Germline V gene data show CDR1 as MNHEY and CDR2 as SVGAGI. This CDR3 has 12 amino acids. The CDR3 spells CACSGGLSGYTF. For the CDR3, the DNA is TGTGCCTGCAGCGGGGGTTTAAGCGGCTACACCTTC.

This clone came up once. The chain employs TRBV19 and TRBJ2-2, with D possibly TRBD1 on 5 matching bases. The CDR3 covers 13 residues. Germline-derived CDR1 and CDR2 are LNHDA and SQIVND (reference sequence). Trimming left V 8 bases short and J 7 bases short, with 14 bases between. The CDR3 DNA follows: TGTGCCAGTTCGCAAGGGGCGAGCGGGGAGCTGTTTTTT. The encoded protein is CASSQGASGELFF.

The CDR3 nucleotides read TGTGCCAGTTTAAATACAGGGGCCAAAAACATTCAGTACTTC. This codes for CASLNTGAKNIQYF. The chain combines TRBV19 with TRBJ2-4; a weak D match, TRBD1 (6 bases). The CDR3 runs 14 residues. Deletions cut 8 bases from V and 1 base from J, with 12 bases between. Germline V CDR1 and CDR2: LNHDA, SQIVND (reference sequence).

The chain carries TRBV30 and TRBJ1-4; D is unclear. The CDR3 consists of 13 residues. Germline V lookup: CDR1 GTSNPN, CDR2 SVGIG (reference sequence). The V end lost 2 bases, the J end lost 7 bases, and 11 bases lay between the germline ends. CDR3: CAWSKETGEKLFF. CDR3 DNA: TGTGCCTGGAGTAAGGAAACGGGTGAAAAACTGTTTTTT.

The chain combines TRBV5-1 with TRBJ2-5; 9 bases line up with TRBD2. Germline V gene sequence: CDR1 SGHRS, CDR2 YFSETQ. CDR3 length: 16 amino acids. The trim removed 1 base at V and 2 bases at J, leaving 6 bases unmatched. Written as DNA, the CDR3 is TGCGCCAGCAGCTTGATGCAGCGGGGGGTACAAGAGACCCAGTACTTC. It is translated as CASSLMQRGVQETQYF.

This clone was picked up one time. The V gene is TRBV5-1, the J gene TRBJ2-7; D might be TRBD1 (5 bases). V lost 0 bases and J lost 3, with 7 bases in between. The CDR3 is 13 residues long. Germline V gene sequence: CDR1 SGHRS, CDR2 YFSETQ. The CDR3 spells CASSLEGNYEQYF. The CDR3 DNA reads as TGCGCCAGCAGCTTGGAGGGGAACTACGAGCAGTACTTC.

This sequence joins TRBV6-1 and TRBJ2-3; 9 bases fit TRBD2. Germline lookup yields CDR1 MNHNS and CDR2 SASEGT. Losses at the gene ends were 4 bases for V and 3 bases for J; bases not matched to a gene: 2. The CDR3 is 14 amino acids. CDR3 sequence (DNA): TGTGCCAGCAGTGGCGGGGGGGCTACAGATACGCAGTATTTT. The encoded protein is CASSGGGATDTQYF.

The V call is TRBV7-8, the J call TRBJ1-4; 7 positions match TRBD1. The trim removed 1 base at V and 10 bases at J, leaving 9 bases unmatched. Germline CDR1 reads SGHVS; CDR2 reads FQNEAQ. The CDR3 length is 15 residues. The CDR3 coding sequence is TGTGCCAGCAGCTTAGGATCGCCGGGACAGACAAAACTGTTTTTT. Translation: CASSLGSPGQTKLFF. Full variable domain (rest looked up from reference TRBV7-8 and TRBJ1-4): GAGVSQSPRYKVAKRGQDVALRCDPISGHVSLFWYQQALGQGPEFLTYFQNEAQLDKSGLPSDRFFAERPEGSVSTLKIQRTQQEDSAVYLCASSLGSPGQTKLFFGSGTQLSVL.

The chain uses TRBV9 and TRBJ2-2; 10 bases align to TRBD1. J was trimmed by 6 bases and V by 4 bases; bases with no gene match: 6. In germline, CDR1 is SGDLS, CDR2 YYNGEE. The CDR3 runs 15 residues. CDR3 loop: CASSTRGQGAGELFF. The CDR3 DNA sequence: TGTGCCAGCAGCACCCGAGGACAGGGGGCCGGGGAGCTGTTTTTT.

The rearrangement joins TRBV4-3 to TRBJ1-2, with D unresolved. The CDR3 spans 14 residues. Germline V lookup: CDR1 LGHNA, CDR2 YSLEER. V lost 4 bases to trimming and J lost 4 bases, with 13 bases between them. This CDR3 reads CASSPGLGVYGYTF. CDR3 sequence (DNA): TGCGCCAGCAGCCCCGGCCTGGGAGTCTATGGCTACACCTTC.

CDR3 residues: CASSLELNEQFF. The CDR3 DNA follows: TGTGCCAGCAGCTTAGAACTCAATGAGCAGTTCTTC. This chain uses TRBV7-2 with TRBJ2-1; D gene uncertain. Trimming took off 1 base at V and 6 bases at J, with 4 bases between the two ends. The CDR3 runs 12 residues. CDR1 is SGHTA and CDR2 is FQGNSA in the germline V gene.

The V call is TRBV11-2, the J call TRBJ2-2; 11 bases are shared with TRBD1. The CDR3 covers 15 residues. With 5 bases clipped from V and 9 bases from J, the junction kept 8 bases outside the gene matches. Germline loops: CDR1 SGHAT, CDR2 FQNNGV. CDR3 DNA: TGTGCCAGCAGCGGTCGGGACAGGGGGAGCCGGGAGCTGTTTTTT. Translating it yields CASSGRDRGSRELFF.

The J gene is TRBJ2-1, the V gene TRBV6-1; 7 nucleotides agree with TRBD2. The J segment lost 3 bases and the V segment lost 2 bases, leaving 7 bases of the junction unmatched. The CDR3 length is 16 residues. Germline CDR1 and CDR2: MNHNS and SASEGT. CDR3 in amino acids: CASSEYVAGVYNEQFF. CDR3 nucleotide sequence: TGTGCCAGCAGTGAATATGTGGCGGGAGTCTACAATGAGCAGTTCTTC.

The chain couples TRBV7-2 to TRBJ2-3; 9 bases align to TRBD2. With 3 bases clipped from V and 4 bases from J, the junction kept 2 bases outside the gene matches. The CDR3 loop spans 14 amino acids. CDR1 SGHTA and CDR2 FQGNSA come from the germline V gene. CDR3 residues: CASSFSGGADTQYF. CDR3 coding DNA: TGTGCCAGCAGCTTTAGCGGGGGCGCAGATACGCAGTATTTT.

This sequence joins TRBV7-7 and TRBJ2-1; perhaps TRBD2 as D (6 bases). V shed 5 bases and J shed 9 bases, with 17 bases lying between them. There are 14 residues in the CDR3. The germline gives CDR1 SSHAT, CDR2 FNYEAQ (reference sequence). CDR3 sequence reads: CASSASGGPSEQFF. CDR3 nucleotides: TGTGCCAGCAGCGCCAGCGGAGGGCCCAGTGAGCAGTTCTTC. Full variable domain (rest looked up from reference TRBV7-7 and TRBJ2-1): GAGVSQSPRYKVTKRGQDVTLRCDPISSHATLYWYQQALGQGPEFLTYFNYEAQPDKSGLPSDRFSAERPEGSISTLTIQRTEQRDSAMYRCASSASGGPSEQFFGPGTRLTVL.

The chain combines TRBV21-1 with TRBJ2-5; no check of the table's D call, TRBD1, against the DNA was made. TRBV21-1 has pseudogene status. This CDR3 has 12 residues. CDR3 loop: CASVGHEETQYF. CDR3 sequence (DNA): TGTGCCAGCGTGGGACACGAAGAGACCCAGTACTTC.

The V and J genes are TRBV5-1 and TRBJ2-1; 8 nucleotides match TRBD2. CDR1 is SGHRS and CDR2 is YFSETQ in the germline V gene. The CDR3 loop spans 13 amino acids. V gave up 4 bases and J gave up 6 bases; unmatched junction bases: 3. In DNA, the CDR3 is TGCGCCAGCAGCACGGGGGGGTTCAATGAGCAGTTCTTC. This translates into CASSTGGFNEQFF. Using reference TRBV5-1 and TRBJ2-1 for the parts outside the CDR3, the full variable domain is KAGVTQTPRYLIKTRGQQVTLSCSPISGHRSVSWYQQTPGQGLQFLFEYFSETQRNKGNFPGRFSGRQFSNSRSEMNVSTLELGDSALYLCASSTGGFNEQFFGPGTRLTVL.

The genes are TRBV5-1 and TRBJ1-1; TRBD1 aligns across 7 bases. CDR1 is SGHRS, CDR2 YFSETQ, per germline. Germline trimming cut 4 bases from V and 1 base from J; bases unmatched to any gene: 4. The CDR3 runs 14 residues. The CDR3 DNA is TGCGCCAGCAGCCCGGGGGACAGGAACACTGAAGCTTTCTTT. Its translation is CASSPGDRNTEAFF.